One sample yielded the 32 T cell receptor beta chains listed below, sequenced in a study of beta chain features in type 1 diabetes. The antigens for these receptors are not known. The entirety of the isolated RNA underwent reverse transcription, so expressed TCRB transcripts were sequenced. Here immunoSEQ multiplex PCR was the method, and the copy in TCRdb shows in-frame clones only, minus some. The table lists a few hundred thousand clones, roughly 14% of them singletons, with just under 0.02% in the top ten. Study results and caveats: Type 1 diabetes patients showed a moderate but significant shortening of TCRB CDR3s in all four CD4+ subsets.

Material: naive CD4+ T cells from blood. The source of these receptors is a man younger than 40 with type 1 diabetes.

This clone has more than one count but fewer than ten. CDR3 sequence (DNA): TGTGCCAGCAGGCTCGGGACAACAGATCAGCCCCAGCATTTT. It specifies CASRLGTTDQPQHF. The rearrangement joins TRBV2 to TRBJ1-5, with TRBD1 as a possible D gene (6 bases). The ends were cut back, 6 bases at V and 5 bases at J, with 14 bases in the middle. This CDR3 contains 14 residues. Germline values: CDR1 SNHLY, CDR2 FYNNEI. Filled out from reference TRBV2 and TRBJ1-5, the complete variable domain reads EPEVTQTPSHQVTQMGQEVILRCVPISNHLYFYWYRQILGQKVEFLVSFYNNEISEKSEIFDDQFSVERPDGSNFTLKIRSTKLEDSAMYFCASRLGTTDQPQHFGDGTRLSIL.

The chain has TRBV7-2 and TRBJ2-1, with TRBD2 identical over 9 bases. Germline values: CDR1 SGHTA, CDR2 FQGNSA. The CDR3 is 16 residues long. V shed 0 bases and J 2 bases; nucleotides not matched to a gene: 2. This CDR3 reads CASSLASGGPYNEQFF. CDR3 coding DNA: TGTGCCAGCAGCTTAGCTAGCGGGGGTCCCTACAATGAGCAGTTCTTC.

The chain couples TRBV18 to TRBJ2-1, with 7 bases matching TRBD2. The CDR3 is 16 amino acids. J was trimmed by 0 bases and V by 4 bases; bases with no gene match: 6. Germline loops: CDR1 KGHSH, CDR2 LQKENI. The CDR3 reads CASSLLGRDSYNEQFF. The CDR3 bases are TGTGCCAGCTCACTACTAGGGAGGGACTCCTACAATGAGCAGTTCTTC.

This chain connects TRBV7-2 to TRBJ2-3; D gene ambiguous. Between the trimmed V and J ends, which lost 5 bases and 3 bases, there was a span of 15 bases. The CDR3 has 15 residues. The germline V gene has CDR1 SGHTA and CDR2 FQGNSA. The CDR3 loop reads CASSREGIGTDTQYF. In DNA form, the CDR3 reads TGTGCCAGCAGCCGAGAAGGTATCGGGACAGATACGCAGTATTTT.

This chain uses TRBV30 with TRBJ1-3, with D possibly being TRBD1 (5 bases). The V gene's germline CDR1 is GTSNPN and CDR2 SVGIG (reference sequence). V gave up 7 bases and J gave up 0 bases, with 16 bases separating them. The CDR3 covers 15 residues. CDR3 nucleotides: TGTGCCTCCCAACGGGACTCCTACTCTGGAAACACCATATATTTT. Encoded protein: CASQRDSYSGNTIYF.

CDR3 in amino acids: CATSRDRGQGVETQYF. The DNA for the CDR3 is TGTGCCACCAGCAGAGATCGGGGACAGGGTGTCGAGACCCAGTACTTC. The chain couples TRBV15 to TRBJ2-5; 9 bases agree with TRBD1. The CDR3 covers 16 residues. Per the germline V gene, CDR1 is LNHNV and CDR2 is YYDKDF (reference sequence). Germline trimming cut 0 bases from V and 5 bases from J; bases unmatched to any gene: 7.

The chain links TRBV5-8 to TRBJ1-4; a weak D match, TRBD1 (5 bases). Germline V gene sequence: CDR1 SGHTS, CDR2 YDEGEE. The CDR3 sequence is 14 residues long. V dropped 1 base and J dropped 4 bases, with 8 bases sitting between them. Here the CDR3 reads CASSLSDSNEKLFF. As DNA, the CDR3 is TGTGCCAGCAGCTTGAGCGACAGTAATGAAAAACTGTTTTTT.

This clone was seen only a few times. V is TRBV11-2 and J is TRBJ2-3; TRBD2 is a possible D gene (6 bases). This CDR3 spans 13 amino acids. Trimming pared 6 bases from V and 7 bases from J, leaving 14 bases between. Germline loops: CDR1 SGHAT, CDR2 FQNNGV. The CDR3 region is CASSPLLANTQYF. CDR3 sequence (DNA): TGTGCCAGCAGTCCCCTCCTAGCGAATACGCAGTATTTT.

The chain uses TRBV5-1 and TRBJ1-2, with TRBD1 matching 7 bases. Germline V gene sequence: CDR1 SGHRS, CDR2 YFSETQ. Trimming removed 0 bases from V and 7 bases from J; junction bases left unmatched: 3. The CDR3 has 13 residues. CDR3 amino acids: CASSLARGLGYTF. The CDR3 DNA follows: TGCGCCAGCAGCTTGGCTAGGGGGCTTGGCTACACCTTC.

The gene calls are TRBV19 and TRBJ2-5; TRBD1 might be the D (6 bases). The V and J ends lost 3 bases and 4 bases respectively, with 9 bases between them. The CDR3 totals 13 residues. The germline V gene encodes CDR1 LNHDA and CDR2 SQIVND (reference sequence). In nucleotides, the CDR3 is TGTGCCAGTAGTATCGGACAGAGAGAGACCCAGTACTTC. It encodes CASSIGQRETQYF.

The genes are TRBV27 and TRBJ2-2; weak D call: TRBD1 (5 bases). Trimming removed 6 bases from V and 4 bases from J, with 15 bases in between. Germline V gene lookup returns CDR1 MNHEY and CDR2 SMNVEV (reference sequence). The CDR3 is 15 residues long. CDR3 amino acids: CASRPQGGGTGELFF. The DNA of the CDR3 is TGTGCCAGCAGGCCCCAGGGTGGCGGCACCGGGGAGCTGTTTTTT.

This clone turned up a few times. The gene calls are TRBV15 and TRBJ2-1; 9 bases fit TRBD2. The CDR3 contains 16 residues. Germline trimming cut 3 bases from V and 2 bases from J; bases unmatched to any gene: 5. The germline gives CDR1 LNHNV, CDR2 YYDKDF (reference sequence). CDR3 sequence: CATSRGLAGPYNEQFF. CDR3 DNA sequence: TGTGCCACCAGCAGGGGGCTAGCGGGACCCTACAATGAGCAGTTCTTC.

This clone was found a few times. The rearrangement uses TRBV2 and TRBJ2-1; D may be TRBD2 (5 bases). V lost 0 bases, J lost 8 bases, and 11 bases lay in between. Germline lookup yields CDR1 SNHLY and CDR2 FYNNEI. The CDR3 runs to 14 residues. The CDR3 reads CASSEAGLSDEQFF. CDR3 sequence (DNA): TGTGCCAGCAGTGAAGCAGGGCTTAGCGATGAGCAGTTCTTC.

In this sample, this clone turned up a few times. The chain couples TRBV19 to TRBJ2-5, with 7 bases fitting TRBD1. CDR3 length equals 14 residues. The V and J ends lost 4 bases and 5 bases, in that order; junction bases with no gene match: 7. Germline V lookup: CDR1 LNHDA, CDR2 SQIVND (reference sequence). CDR3 loop: CASSSRQGRETQYF. The CDR3 DNA is TGTGCCAGTAGTAGCAGACAGGGCCGCGAGACCCAGTACTTC.

In its sample, this clone was seen a few times. The V gene is TRBV9, the J gene TRBJ2-3; D possibly corresponds to TRBD2 (6 bases). The CDR3 is 15 amino acids. Trimming cost V 0 bases and J 4 bases, with 12 bases left between them. CDR1 is SGDLS, CDR2 YYNGEE, per germline. The CDR3 is CASSVEGRQADTQYF. In DNA, the CDR3 is TGTGCCAGCAGCGTAGAGGGGAGGCAGGCAGATACGCAGTATTTT.

This rearrangement joins TRBV30 to TRBJ1-3; 8 bases fit TRBD1. The CDR3 is 15 amino acids. Germline V lookup: CDR1 GTSNPN, CDR2 SVGIG (reference sequence). J was trimmed by 2 bases and V by 3 bases; bases with no gene match: 6. The CDR3 DNA reads as TGTGCCTGGAGCGTACGGACAGGGACTGGAAACACCATATATTTT. Amino acid sequence: CAWSVRTGTGNTIYF.

The rearrangement joins TRBV19 to TRBJ1-2; tentative D call: TRBD1 (6 bases). This CDR3 is built from 14 residues. V gave up 5 bases and J gave up 4 bases, with 14 bases separating them. Germline CDR1 and CDR2: LNHDA and SQIVND (reference sequence). CDR3 DNA sequence: TGTGCCAGTAGTGGGAGACAGGAACTCTATGGCTACACCTTC. Translation: CASSGRQELYGYTF.

There are a few counts of this clone. This chain joins TRBV9 and TRBJ2-3; no firm D call. Germline CDR1 reads SGDLS; CDR2 reads YYNGEE. The V end lost 0 bases, the J end lost 2 bases, and 10 bases lay between the germline ends. The CDR3 runs 15 residues. The CDR3 reads CASSVEVRSTDTQYF. CDR3 coding DNA: TGTGCCAGCAGCGTAGAAGTGAGGTCCACAGATACGCAGTATTTT.

The CDR3 region is CASSAGEGQTQYF. CDR3 bases: TGTGCCAGCAGCGCGGGAGAGGGTCAGACCCAGTACTTC. This chain uses TRBV9 with TRBJ2-5, with a possible D match to TRBD2 (6 bases). CDR3 length: 13 residues. Germline V gene lookup returns CDR1 SGDLS and CDR2 YYNGEE. Trimming shortened V by 3 bases and J by 6 bases, and 12 bases separated the two germline ends.

V usage is TRBV5-4 and J usage is TRBJ2-7; perhaps TRBD2 as D (5 bases). The germline V gene has CDR1 SGHNT and CDR2 YYREEE (reference sequence). The CDR3 is 13 amino acids. Trimming took off 3 bases at V and 1 base at J, with 8 bases between the two ends. The CDR3 DNA reads TGTGCCAGCAGCTCTGGCGGGTCCTACGAGCAGTACTTC. It specifies CASSSGGSYEQYF.

The V gene is TRBV6-7, the J gene TRBJ1-6; tentative D call: TRBD1 (5 bases). TRBV6-7 is an ORF, with its function uncertain. The ends were cut back, 10 bases at V and 7 bases at J, with 23 bases in the middle. This CDR3 has 16 residues. The CDR3 protein is CANQTSSGVRNSPLHF. Written as DNA, the CDR3 is TGTGCCAACCAAACCTCCTCGGGGGTCCGAAATTCACCCCTCCACTTT.

This clone was seen a handful of times. V is TRBV11-2 and J is TRBJ1-1; 7 nucleotides align to TRBD1. CDR3 size: 16 residues. The germline CDR1 and CDR2 sequences are SGHAT and FQNNGV. V trimming: 6 bases; J trimming: 3 bases; junction bases outside the gene matches: 13. In DNA form, the CDR3 reads TGTGCCAGCAGTCCAGCCGGTGAGCAGGGGGACACTGAAGCTTTCTTT. Translated, it gives CASSPAGEQGDTEAFF.

The chain links TRBV9 to TRBJ1-4; perhaps TRBD1 as D (6 bases). CDR3 length equals 13 residues. Germline CDR1 SGDLS, CDR2 YYNGEE. With 4 bases removed from V and 7 bases from J, the gap between germline ends came to 11 bases. In nucleotides, the CDR3 is TGTGCCAGCAGCACGCACAGGGCTGAAAAACTGTTTTTT. Protein: CASSTHRAEKLFF. The whole variable domain, filled in from reference TRBV9 and TRBJ1-4, reads DSGVTQTPKHLITATGQRVTLRCSPRSGDLSVYWYQQSLDQGLQFLIQYYNGEERAKGNILERFSAQQFPDLHSELNLSSLELGDSALYFCASSTHRAEKLFFGSGTQLSVL.

This clone has only a few counts. The V call is TRBV20-1, the J call TRBJ1-1; D call uncertain. Trimming left V 5 bases short and J 1 base short, with 5 bases between. CDR1 is DFQATT and CDR2 is SNEGSKA in the germline V gene (reference sequence). The CDR3 runs 11 residues. CDR3 region: CSALSNTEAFF. Here the CDR3 DNA reads TGCAGTGCTCTCTCGAACACTGAAGCTTTCTTT.

The V call is TRBV6-5, the J call TRBJ1-2; D is undetermined. The V and J ends lost 6 bases and 4 bases respectively, with 12 bases between them. The germline V gene encodes CDR1 MNHEY and CDR2 SVGAGI. The CDR3 covers 13 residues. CDR3 nucleotide sequence: TGTGCCAGCAGACCCAGGCCCCGCTATGGCTACACCTTC. Encoded protein: CASRPRPRYGYTF.

The chain couples TRBV4-1 to TRBJ2-4; TRBD2 matches 7 bases. Germline-derived CDR1 and CDR2 are MGHRA and YSYEKL. The V gene end was trimmed by 1 base and the J gene end by 0 bases; junction bases not matched to a gene: 9. The CDR3 sequence is 18 residues long. The CDR3 region is CASSQAGGRRLAKNIQYF. CDR3 sequence (DNA): TGCGCCAGCAGCCAAGCGGGCGGGAGACGCCTAGCCAAAAACATTCAGTACTTC.

The chain couples TRBV9 to TRBJ1-5; D is undetermined. The CDR3 is made up of 14 amino acids. Germline V CDR1 and CDR2: SGDLS, YYNGEE. V dropped 3 bases and J dropped 6 bases, with 13 bases sitting between them. In DNA form, the CDR3 reads TGTGCCAGCAGCGCAGACTTGGAGGGTCAGCCCCAGCATTTT. Protein product: CASSADLEGQPQHF.

The V and J genes are TRBV10-3 and TRBJ2-3; 15 bases are a match to TRBD2. The germline gives CDR1 ENHRY, CDR2 SYGVKD. V gave up 6 bases and J gave up 6 bases; unmatched junction bases: 4. CDR3 length: 15 residues. CDR3 residues: CAIRAGLAGGDTQYF. CDR3 bases: TGTGCCATCAGAGCCGGACTAGCGGGGGGGGATACGCAGTATTTT.

The V call is TRBV5-1, the J call TRBJ1-1; 8 bases line up with TRBD1. The ends lost 4 bases at V and 0 bases at J; junction bases unmatched: 8. Looked up from germline, CDR1 is SGHRS and CDR2 is YFSETQ. CDR3 size: 16 residues. Here the CDR3 reads CASSHGQGKMNTEAFF. CDR3 in DNA: TGCGCCAGCAGCCACGGACAGGGAAAAATGAACACTGAAGCTTTCTTT.

The V gene is TRBV7-9, the J gene TRBJ2-1; 7 nucleotides match TRBD1. V lost 3 bases to trimming and J lost 8 bases; unmatched junction nucleotides: 7. CDR1 and CDR2 from the germline V gene are SEHNR and FQNEAQ (reference sequence). The CDR3 extends over 14 amino acids. The chain's CDR3 is CASSFTTGVYEQFF. The CDR3 DNA reads as TGTGCCAGCAGCTTTACCACAGGGGTCTATGAGCAGTTCTTC.

V usage is TRBV30 and J usage is TRBJ2-5, with D possibly matching TRBD1 (6 bases). This CDR3 is built from 12 residues. V gave up 8 bases and J gave up 2 bases, with 12 bases separating them. Germline loops: CDR1 GTSNPN, CDR2 SVGIG (reference sequence). The CDR3, as DNA: TGTGCCCGGCAAGGACAGCAAGAGACCCAGTACTTC. Translating it yields CARQGQQETQYF.

This clone turned up a few times. The chain combines TRBV11-3 with TRBJ2-6; 10 bases align to TRBD1. There are 17 residues in the CDR3. CDR1 SGHNT and CDR2 YENEEA come from the germline V gene. Trimming at V came to 5 bases and at J to 1 base, leaving 5 bases not matched to a gene. CDR3 coding DNA: TGTGCCAGCAGCCTACCGGGACAGGGGTCTGGGGCCAACGTCCTGACTTTC. Translating it yields CASSLPGQGSGANVLTF.